This T cell receptor beta chain appears in the sequencing data of a study of T cell changes during pregnancy in multiple sclerosis. Trimming left V 3 bases short and J 5 bases short, with 14 bases between. The CDR3 is 15 residues long. Germline CDR1 SGHAT, CDR2 FQDESV (reference sequence). Sequencing was performed with immunoSEQ multiplex PCR; in TCRdb, only in-frame clones are kept and a portion is missing. The table has around 100,000 clones, 90% to 95% seen once; the top ten hold about 3%. V gene TRBV11-1 combines with J gene TRBJ2-1, with a tentative D call TRBD1 (6 bases). Sample: peripheral blood, taken after pregnancy. The sequence derives from a female donor with multiple sclerosis, enrolled in a pregnancy study. The CDR3 here is CASSLYLTGDNEQFF. CDR3 DNA sequence: TGTGCCAGCAGCTTGTATCTGACAGGAGACAATGAGCAGTTCTTC.